Listed below are T cell receptor beta chains from one sample, sequenced in a study of cytomegalovirus exposure and HLA in healthy donors. Using immunoSEQ multiplex PCR, the repertoire was profiled, and TCRdb retains in-frame clones only, with some absent. The profile covers 150,000 or so clones, with roughly four fifths appearing a single time and approximately 6% taken by the ten largest. Material for sequencing was PBMCs. The receptors derive from a man aged 25-40 years in good health and CMV-seropositive. Each CDR3 is given with its conserved first and last residue. Each record gives: V gene, D gene, clone size, J gene, CDR3 protein, CDR3 DNA. D genes are given only for firm matches. The size field is filled for only some rows; it gives once, few, many or a size class.

TRBV7-9	-	-	TRBJ1-6	CASSRVRSDNSPLHF	TGTGCCAGCAGCCGTGTGAGGTCCGATAATTCACCCCTCCACTTT
TRBV6-6	-	few	TRBJ1-3	CASRDSSGNTIYF	TGTGCCAGCAGGGACAGCTCTGGAAACACCATATATTTT
TRBV2	-	-	TRBJ2-5	CASSETRVQETQYF	TGTGCCAGCAGTGAGACGAGGGTTCAAGAGACCCAGTACTTC
TRBV5-4	-	-	TRBJ1-1	CASSFNRDTEAFF	TGTGCCAGCAGTTTCAACAGGGACACTGAAGCTTTCTTT
TRBV5-1	TRBD1	-	TRBJ2-6	CASSLAPTGAGANVLTF	TGCGCCAGCAGCTTGGCCCCCACAGGGGCAGGGGCCAACGTCCTGACTTTC
TRBV28	TRBD1	-	TRBJ1-2	CASFQDRGAHYGYTF	TGTGCCAGCTTCCAGGACAGGGGCGCCCACTATGGCTACACCTTC
TRBV7-7	TRBD2	-	TRBJ2-5	CASSLALSSGSLETQYF	TGTGCCAGCAGCTTAGCGCTTTCTAGCGGGAGTCTTGAGACCCAGTACTTC
TRBV9	TRBD2	-	TRBJ2-5	CASSVASGRAPETQYF	TGTGCCAGCAGCGTAGCAAGCGGGAGGGCCCCGGAGACCCAGTACTTC
TRBV19	TRBD2	-	TRBJ2-3	CASSIAGGTTDTQYF	TGTGCCAGTAGTATAGCGGGAGGGACCACAGATACGCAGTATTTT
TRBV19	TRBD2	few	TRBJ2-3	CASSDLAESYGTQYF	TGTGCCAGTAGCGACCTAGCGGAAAGCTACGGTACGCAGTATTTT
TRBV5-1	TRBD2	-	TRBJ2-1	CASSLAVGGVNEQFF	TGCGCCAGCAGCTTGGCCGTGGGAGGGGTCAATGAGCAGTTCTTC
TRBV18	TRBD1	-	TRBJ1-1	CASSPLFGTGARTEAFF	TGTGCCAGCTCACCTTTGTTCGGGACAGGGGCTCGCACTGAAGCTTTCTTT
TRBV30	-	-	TRBJ1-2	CAWTRQTHLRGYTF	TGTGCCTGGACCAGACAGACCCACCTGAGGGGCTACACCTTC
TRBV23-1	TRBD1	-	TRBJ1-6	CASSQFKDRASSPLHF	TGCGCCAGCAGTCAATTCAAAGACAGGGCAAGTTCACCCCTCCACTTT
TRBV18	TRBD2	-	TRBJ2-7	CASSPGLAGPGEQYF	TGTGCCAGCTCACCCGGACTAGCGGGACCGGGCGAGCAGTACTTC
TRBV7-2	-	-	TRBJ1-2	CASSLGSDTSFYTF	TGTGCCAGCAGCTTAGGGTCGGACACCTCCTTCTACACCTTC
TRBV5-1	-	few	TRBJ2-6	CASSLVSSGANGLTF	TGCGCCAGCAGCTTGGTGTCATCTGGGGCCAACGGCCTGACTTTC
TRBV18	-	-	TRBJ2-3	CASSPPLVGRVDTQYF	TGTGCCAGCTCACCACCGTTGGTAGGCAGGGTCGATACGCAGTATTTT
TRBV28	-	-	TRBJ2-3	CASSPLGRGRIDTQYF	TGTGCCAGCAGCCCACTGGGGAGGGGGAGGATAGATACGCAGTATTTT
TRBV6-6	-	-	TRBJ1-2	CASSLDTDYGYTF	TGTGCCAGCAGCCTTGACACCGACTATGGCTACACCTTC
TRBV11-2	TRBD1	few	TRBJ2-1	CASRDRVYNEQFF	TGTGCCAGCAGGGACAGGGTCTACAATGAGCAGTTCTTC
TRBV6-1	TRBD1	-	TRBJ2-4	CAATGTVKTSQYF	TGTGCCGCAACCGGGACAGTAAAAACCAGTCAGTACTTC
TRBV18	-	-	TRBJ2-7	CASSPMRSRYEQYF	TGTGCCAGCTCACCTATGAGGAGTCGGTACGAGCAGTACTTC
TRBV7-2	-	-	TRBJ1-1	CASSLETGNTEAFF	TGTGCCAGCAGCTTAGAAACAGGGAACACTGAAGCTTTCTTT
TRBV4-2	TRBD2	-	TRBJ2-7	CASSPALAGGYEQYF	TGTGCCAGCAGCCCTGCACTAGCGGGAGGATACGAGCAGTACTTC